The rows below give T cell receptor beta chains drawn from one sample of a study of cytomegalovirus exposure and HLA in healthy donors. Repertoires were generated with immunoSEQ multiplex PCR, while TCRdb's copy carries only in-frame clones and drops some. The table lists 200,000 to 300,000 clones, 84% of them singletons, with roughly 2% in the top ten. Input material: PBMCs. Receptors were obtained from a woman aged 40 to 50 in good health and CMV-seropositive. The CDR3 runs from the conserved cysteine through the conserved F or W. A D gene is named only where the DNA matches it firmly. Clone size appears in some rows only: once, few, many, or a class for an expanded clone.

clone size: NA
D gene: TRBD2
J gene: TRBJ2-7
V gene: TRBV7-2
CDR3 DNA: TGTGCCAGCAGCTTAAAGGCCGTTAGCGGGAGTCGTGACGAGCAGTACTTC
CDR3 protein: CASSLKAVSGSRDEQYF

clone size: few
D gene: TRBD2
J gene: TRBJ2-3
V gene: TRBV2
CDR3 DNA: TGTGCCAGCAGGCGGGAGCAAACAGATACGCAGTATTTT
CDR3 protein: CASRREQTDTQYF

clone size: NA
D gene: TRBD2
J gene: TRBJ2-3
V gene: TRBV5-1
CDR3 DNA: TGCGCCACCCATTGGACTAGCGGGAGCACAGATACGCAGTATTTT
CDR3 protein: CATHWTSGSTDTQYF

clone size: NA
D gene: TRBD1
J gene: TRBJ1-2
V gene: TRBV27
CDR3 DNA: TGTGCCAGCAGTCCCACAGGGGTTTGGGATGGCTACACCTTC
CDR3 protein: CASSPTGVWDGYTF

clone size: NA
D gene: TRBD1
J gene: TRBJ2-3
V gene: TRBV18
CDR3 DNA: TGTGCCAGCTCACCCCGGGACAGGGAAGCAGATACGCAGTATTTT
CDR3 protein: CASSPRDREADTQYF

clone size: NA
D gene: TRBD1
J gene: TRBJ1-5
V gene: TRBV5-1
CDR3 DNA: TGCGCCAGCAGCTTGGTTCCGGGACAGGGCAGCCAGCCCCAGCATTTT
CDR3 protein: CASSLVPGQGSQPQHF

clone size: NA
D gene: NA
J gene: TRBJ2-7
V gene: TRBV2
CDR3 DNA: TGTGCCAGCAGTGATAGGAGGGGTCACGAGCAGTACTTC
CDR3 protein: CASSDRRGHEQYF

clone size: few
D gene: TRBD1
J gene: TRBJ2-7
V gene: TRBV5-4
CDR3 DNA: TGTGCCAGCTCTGAACAGGGGGCCCCCTACGAGCAGTACTTC
CDR3 protein: CASSEQGAPYEQYF

clone size: NA
D gene: TRBD1
J gene: TRBJ2-7
V gene: TRBV19
CDR3 DNA: TGTGCCAGTCTAACAGGGGAGTGGACCTACGAGCAGTACTTC
CDR3 protein: CASLTGEWTYEQYF

clone size: NA
D gene: TRBD1
J gene: TRBJ2-1
V gene: TRBV2
CDR3 DNA: TGTGCCAGCAATGGACAGGCCGCATTCCTCTACAATGAGCAGTTCTTC
CDR3 protein: CASNGQAAFLYNEQFF

clone size: NA
D gene: TRBD1
J gene: TRBJ2-5
V gene: TRBV19
CDR3 DNA: TGTGCCAGTAAGCCAGGGGGCGTGGGGGAGACCCAGTACTTC
CDR3 protein: CASKPGGVGETQYF

clone size: once
D gene: TRBD2
J gene: TRBJ2-1
V gene: TRBV5-4
CDR3 DNA: TGTGCCAGCAGCGTGAGCGGGAGTTACTACAATGAGCAGTTCTTC
CDR3 protein: CASSVSGSYYNEQFF

clone size: NA
D gene: NA
J gene: TRBJ2-3
V gene: TRBV4-3
CDR3 DNA: TGCGCCAGCAGCACACAAGGTGCGGGAACAGGCGCAGATACGCAGTATTTT
CDR3 protein: CASSTQGAGTGADTQYF

clone size: once
D gene: TRBD2
J gene: TRBJ2-7
V gene: TRBV6-6
CDR3 DNA: TGTGCCAGCAGCCGGGGACTAGCGGGAGGAAAGTACGAGCAGTACTTC
CDR3 protein: CASSRGLAGGKYEQYF

clone size: NA
D gene: NA
J gene: TRBJ1-2
V gene: TRBV27
CDR3 DNA: TGTGCCAGCAGTCCACTTTGGGGGCTCTGGGGCTACACCTTC
CDR3 protein: CASSPLWGLWGYTF

clone size: NA
D gene: TRBD1
J gene: TRBJ1-2
V gene: TRBV7-2
CDR3 DNA: TGTGCCAGCAGCAGCACAGGGGGCGGCGGCTACACCTTC
CDR3 protein: CASSSTGGGGYTF

clone size: NA
D gene: TRBD1
J gene: TRBJ2-2
V gene: TRBV7-6
CDR3 DNA: TGTGCCAGCAGCCTCCCCCCCCCAGGACAGGGGGGATCCGGGGAGCTGTTTTTT
CDR3 protein: CASSLPPPGQGGSGELFF

clone size: NA
D gene: TRBD1
J gene: TRBJ1-5
V gene: TRBV10-3
CDR3 DNA: TGTGCCAACAGTCAGCAGGGGGGCAATCAGCCCCAGCATTTT
CDR3 protein: CANSQQGGNQPQHF

clone size: NA
D gene: NA
J gene: TRBJ1-1
V gene: TRBV19
CDR3 DNA: TGTGCCAGTAGTACTCCAGGGTTATGGAACACTGAAGCTTTCTTT
CDR3 protein: CASSTPGLWNTEAFF

clone size: NA
D gene: NA
J gene: TRBJ2-7
V gene: TRBV13
CDR3 DNA: TGTGCCAGCAGCTTACTGGACAGGACTAACGAGCAGTACTTC
CDR3 protein: CASSLLDRTNEQYF

clone size: NA
D gene: TRBD1
J gene: TRBJ2-2
V gene: TRBV27
CDR3 DNA: TGTGCCAGCAGTTTTGGGGCAGGGGGCGGAGCTGGGGAGCTGTTTTTT
CDR3 protein: CASSFGAGGGAGELFF

clone size: NA
D gene: NA
J gene: TRBJ1-5
V gene: TRBV28
CDR3 DNA: TGTGCCAGCAGTTCCCCAGGAATTAGCAATCAGCCCCAGCATTTT
CDR3 protein: CASSSPGISNQPQHF

clone size: NA
D gene: TRBD2
J gene: TRBJ2-1
V gene: TRBV5-4
CDR3 DNA: TGTGCCAGCAGCTTGTGGGGTGCTGGGATAGCGGGAGGGGGTGAGCAGTTCTTC
CDR3 protein: CASSLWGAGIAGGGEQFF

clone size: NA
D gene: NA
J gene: TRBJ2-5
V gene: TRBV6-6
CDR3 DNA: TGTGCCAGCGCTGGGACATCATCAGTGGAGACCCAGTACTTC
CDR3 protein: CASAGTSSVETQYF

clone size: NA
D gene: NA
J gene: TRBJ1-3
V gene: TRBV5-1
CDR3 DNA: TGCGCCAGCAGCTTGGAGGGTGGTGGGGGCCGCTCTGGAAACACCATATATTTT
CDR3 protein: CASSLEGGGGRSGNTIYF

clone size: once
D gene: TRBD1
J gene: TRBJ2-7
V gene: TRBV15
CDR3 DNA: TGTGCCACCAGCAGGGTCACACTCCGGGACAGGGGGGGCGAGCAGTACTTC
CDR3 protein: CATSRVTLRDRGGEQYF

clone size: NA
D gene: NA
J gene: TRBJ1-1
V gene: TRBV14
CDR3 DNA: TGTGCCAGCAGCCCGGTTCACACTGAAGCTTTCTTT
CDR3 protein: CASSPVHTEAFF

clone size: NA
D gene: NA
J gene: TRBJ2-7
V gene: TRBV6-1
CDR3 DNA: TGTGCCAGCAGTGAATCCTACAGGGCCTACGAGCAGTACTTC
CDR3 protein: CASSESYRAYEQYF

clone size: NA
D gene: NA
J gene: TRBJ2-3
V gene: TRBV4-2
CDR3 DNA: TGTGCCAGCAGCCCCGACTTCAAAGCGGGTGGGACCACAGATACGCAGTATTTT
CDR3 protein: CASSPDFKAGGTTDTQYF

clone size: NA
D gene: TRBD2
J gene: TRBJ2-1
V gene: TRBV15
CDR3 DNA: TGTGCCACCAGCAGAGGCACGAGCGGGGCCAATGAGCAGTTCTTC
CDR3 protein: CATSRGTSGANEQFF

clone size: NA
D gene: NA
J gene: TRBJ2-3
V gene: TRBV30
CDR3 DNA: TGTGCCTGGAGCGCCGGGACTGCGCAGTATTTT
CDR3 protein: CAWSAGTAQYF

clone size: NA
D gene: TRBD2
J gene: TRBJ2-7
V gene: TRBV6-5
CDR3 DNA: TGTGCCAGCAGTTACTCGGGGGAGGGTTCCTACGAGCAGTACTTC
CDR3 protein: CASSYSGEGSYEQYF

clone size: NA
D gene: NA
J gene: TRBJ1-4
V gene: TRBV9
CDR3 DNA: TGTGCCAGCAGCGTGGGGGGTACTAATGAAAAACTGTTTTTT
CDR3 protein: CASSVGGTNEKLFF

clone size: NA
D gene: TRBD1
J gene: TRBJ2-5
V gene: TRBV19
CDR3 DNA: TGTGCCAGTAGTACGACAGGGCTCCAAGAGACCCAGTACTTC
CDR3 protein: CASSTTGLQETQYF

clone size: NA
D gene: NA
J gene: TRBJ2-7
V gene: TRBV11-2
CDR3 DNA: TGTGCCAGCAGCTTACAGTTGGCGGCGGGATTGTACGAGCAGTACTTC
CDR3 protein: CASSLQLAAGLYEQYF

clone size: few
D gene: TRBD1
J gene: TRBJ1-4
V gene: TRBV19
CDR3 DNA: TGTGCCAGTAGTGACAGGGAGTCTTTGGAAAAACTGTTTTTT
CDR3 protein: CASSDRESLEKLFF

clone size: few
D gene: TRBD2
J gene: TRBJ2-2
V gene: TRBV15
CDR3 DNA: TGTGCCACCAGCAGAGATTGGGCTAGCGGGAGTGTCACCGGGGAGCTGTTTTTT
CDR3 protein: CATSRDWASGSVTGELFF

clone size: NA
D gene: NA
J gene: TRBJ2-1
V gene: TRBV19
CDR3 DNA: TGTGCCAGTAGTAGGCGGGACTCAAGCTCCTACAATGAGCAGTTCTTC
CDR3 protein: CASSRRDSSSYNEQFF

clone size: NA
D gene: NA
J gene: TRBJ1-6
V gene: TRBV5-6
CDR3 DNA: TGTGCCAGCAGCTTGGACAATGGGCGCTCCTATAATTCACCCCTCCACTTT
CDR3 protein: CASSLDNGRSYNSPLHF

clone size: NA
D gene: TRBD1
J gene: TRBJ1-5
V gene: TRBV19
CDR3 DNA: TGTGCCAGTAGTACGGGACAGAACAATCAGCCCCAGCATTTT
CDR3 protein: CASSTGQNNQPQHF

clone size: NA
D gene: NA
J gene: TRBJ2-4
V gene: TRBV5-6
CDR3 DNA: TGTGCCAGCCTGCCGACGGTCGGGGGAACGGCCAAAAACATTCAGTACTTC
CDR3 protein: CASLPTVGGTAKNIQYF

clone size: NA
D gene: TRBD2
J gene: TRBJ2-5
V gene: TRBV6-5
CDR3 DNA: TGTGCCAGCAGTTACTCCCAGGGAGGGCCGGAAGAGACCCAGTACTTC
CDR3 protein: CASSYSQGGPEETQYF

clone size: NA
D gene: NA
J gene: TRBJ1-2
V gene: TRBV9
CDR3 DNA: TGTGCCAGCAGCGTAGAGGAGGGAACCCCGGGAGGCTACACCTTC
CDR3 protein: CASSVEEGTPGGYTF

clone size: NA
D gene: TRBD1
J gene: TRBJ1-4
V gene: TRBV29-1
CDR3 DNA: TGCAGCGTTGAAACAGGGGGCGGAAAACTGTTTTTT
CDR3 protein: CSVETGGGKLFF

clone size: NA
D gene: NA
J gene: TRBJ2-7
V gene: TRBV7-8
CDR3 DNA: TGTGCCAGCAGCTTAGAGGGTACGGGGGAGCAGTACTTC
CDR3 protein: CASSLEGTGEQYF

clone size: NA
D gene: TRBD1
J gene: TRBJ2-7
V gene: TRBV9
CDR3 DNA: TGTGCCAGCAGGAGGACAGGGGAACTGGGGGGCTCCTACGAGCAGTACTTC
CDR3 protein: CASRRTGELGGSYEQYF